Listed below are T cell receptor beta chains from one sample, sequenced in a study of blood T cell repertoires in COVID-19. The repertoire was sequenced with immunoSEQ multiplex PCR; TCRdb's copy has only in-frame clones and lacks some. The sample contains tens of thousands of clones, about 81% of which appear only once. Sequenced material: peripheral blood. Source of these receptors: a human donor in a cohort sampled during active COVID-19. Both conserved end residues are trimmed from each CDR3. Clone size is given for some rows only: seen once, a few or many times, or a class if the clone is expanded.

TRBJ2-3 | . | TRBV20-1 | SASSGMTDTQY
TRBJ1-2 | . | TRBV30 | AWNGGVGKEGGYT
TRBJ2-7 | . | TRBV15 | ATSRDPRRGLHGYEQY
TRBJ2-7 | . | TRBV7-2 | ASSPQAGGRYEQY
TRBJ2-3 | . | TRBV19 | ASRVSGADTQY
TRBJ1-1 | few | TRBV6-2/TRBV6-3 | ASSYSTRGTEAF
TRBJ2-2 | . | TRBV28 | ASSLDVSGTDNTGELF
TRBJ1-6 | . | TRBV19 | ASSVTGGAGFDSPLH
TRBJ2-1 | . | TRBV7-8 | ASSRGGGTEQF
TRBJ2-3 | . | TRBV5-1 | ASSYSLGTDTQY
TRBJ2-7 | . | TRBV6-5 | ASSQQGAYEQY
TRBJ2-3 | . | TRBV28 | ASSALLAGGADTQY
TRBJ1-4 | . | TRBV27 | ASSLQGAGEKLF
TRBJ2-7 | . | TRBV6-5 | ASSLAGGPSLEQY
TRBJ2-1 | . | TRBV5-5 | ASSLASTSGRTSSYNEQF
TRBJ1-2 | . | TRBV28 | ASRTLSRQPTNYGYT
TRBJ2-7 | . | TRBV19 | ASSIRVFDSYEQY
TRBJ2-7 | few | TRBV5-1 | ASSSPSYEQY
TRBJ1-6 | . | TRBV27 | ASSFRSDINSPLH
TRBJ2-3 | . | TRBV7-9 | ASSPWGVDTQY
TRBJ1-4 | . | TRBV27 | ASSLTAGEGEKLF
TRBJ2-2 | . | TRBV10-3 | AISESTGVWTGELF
TRBJ2-1 | . | TRBV27 | ASSLRTSGIREQF
TRBJ2-2 | . | TRBV6-6 | ASTFQGVRELF
TRBJ1-6 | . | TRBV28 | ASRSSGTGQGRSPLH
TRBJ2-7 | . | TRBV6-5 | ASSYSGLAGQY
TRBJ2-1 | . | TRBV7-3 | ASSLMGRESTYNEQF
TRBJ2-3 | . | TRBV19 | ASSIRGGRDTQY
TRBJ2-7 | . | TRBV28 | ASSLRGFGYEQY
TRBJ2-5 | . | TRBV7-9 | ASSPTDGMGETQY
TRBJ2-6 | . | TRBV5-1 | ASHPSPGNSGANVLT
TRBJ1-2 | . | TRBV29-1 | SVVGTGHYGYT
TRBJ1-1 | . | TRBV14 | ASSQDRGGSAF
TRBJ2-1 | . | TRBV28 | ASSSPGQGLWEQF
TRBJ2-3 | . | TRBV5-4 | ASSLVPITDTQY
TRBJ2-1 | . | TRBV10-3 | AISAADPSGANEQF
TRBJ1-1 | few | TRBV6-2/TRBV6-3 | ASSYRGHTEAF
TRBJ1-4 | . | TRBV15 | ATSRDIEEKLF
TRBJ2-1 | . | TRBV7-2 | ASSPGLAGANEQF
TRBJ2-6 | . | TRBV7-9 | ASSLPSTGANVLT
TRBJ1-1 | many | TRBV5-4 | ASSYPTGGDTEAF
TRBJ2-1 | . | TRBV7-8 | ASSLGQTNEQF
TRBJ2-1 | . | TRBV11-3 | ASSLGLTSYNEQF
TRBJ2-3 | . | TRBV19 | ASSPGTSGDFTDTQY
TRBJ2-7 | once | TRBV30 | AWSVRGREYEQY
TRBJ2-1 | . | TRBV24-1 | ATSDGPGLAVVPGSYNEQF
TRBJ2-1 | . | TRBV28 | ASRLAGSYNEQF
TRBJ1-1 | . | TRBV6-5 | ASSQEQNTEAF
TRBJ2-3 | . | TRBV6-1 | ASSEGAHTDTQY
TRBJ1-6 | few | TRBV21-1 | ASSTRTGQNSPLH
TRBJ2-2 | . | TRBV6-6 | ASSPRDRGLGTGELF
TRBJ2-2 | . | TRBV15 | ATSSQGSGGTGELF
TRBJ2-7 | few | TRBV7-8 | ASSPLDGTYEQY
TRBJ2-5 | . | TRBV4-2 | ASSQDPEREGQKTQY